This T cell receptor (beta chain) was retrieved from a study of cytomegalovirus exposure and HLA in healthy donors. Points from the study as a whole: The authors enumerated over 150 TCR beta chains as linked to cytomegalovirus. TCR beta V- and J-gene trimming was later associated with a missense DCLRE1C variant. Later analysis showed most CMV-associated TCR beta chains appearing HLA-restricted.

It was with 60 Vbeta and 13 Jbeta primers that the PCR ran. The table came from immunoSEQ multiplex PCR; TCRdb's copy has only in-frame clones and leaves some out. The sample contains about 200,000 clones, over 75% of which appear only once. Each of the donors was a healthy bone marrow donor. Concerning this clone: No antigen is known for it.

The CDR3 runs to 13 residues. With 6 bases removed from V and 1 base from J, the gap between germline ends came to 10 bases. Germline CDR1 is SEHNR and CDR2 is FQNEAQ (reference sequence). The V and J genes are TRBV7-9 and TRBJ2-7; the D gene is possibly TRBD1 (7 bases). The TCR sequence derives from a girl aged 2 to 10 in good health and CMV-seronegative. Sequencing was done on a sample of PBMCs. In nucleotides, the CDR3 is TGTGCCAGCAGGGAGGGACAGTCCTACGAGCAGTACTTC. Amino acid sequence: CASREGQSYEQYF.